Here is one TCR beta chain with its context. The antigen is not known. Time point here: week 47, end of study. Topical imiquimod accompanied each vaccine dose, which consisted of 300 ug of mutant IDH1 20-mer peptide. The record originates from a study of a mutant IDH1 vaccine in newly diagnosed glioma. Study-wide background: Once 4-6 weeks had passed after radiotherapy alone, vaccination started, or it started with temozolomide cycles. Previous care, which was radiotherapy, temozolomide, or both, most often involved both.

This table comes from immunoSEQ multiplex PCR, and its TCRdb copy is limited to in-frame clones, with some not included. The sample consists of approximately 58,000 clones, about four fifths of them appearing once. This CDR3 is built from 16 residues. V shed 5 bases and J shed 1 base, with 15 bases lying between them. Germline V gives CDR1 MDHEN, CDR2 SYDVKM. The specimen comprised PBMCs, sampled from a glioma patient whose treatment included an IDH1 peptide vaccine. The receptor's source is a man aged 25-45 years with glioma. The gene calls are TRBV28 and TRBJ2-1; D unresolved. The DNA for the CDR3 is TGTGCCAGCAGTCCTGGGTACATCCCTTCCTACAATGAGCAGTTCTTC. Translation gives CASSPGYIPSYNEQFF.